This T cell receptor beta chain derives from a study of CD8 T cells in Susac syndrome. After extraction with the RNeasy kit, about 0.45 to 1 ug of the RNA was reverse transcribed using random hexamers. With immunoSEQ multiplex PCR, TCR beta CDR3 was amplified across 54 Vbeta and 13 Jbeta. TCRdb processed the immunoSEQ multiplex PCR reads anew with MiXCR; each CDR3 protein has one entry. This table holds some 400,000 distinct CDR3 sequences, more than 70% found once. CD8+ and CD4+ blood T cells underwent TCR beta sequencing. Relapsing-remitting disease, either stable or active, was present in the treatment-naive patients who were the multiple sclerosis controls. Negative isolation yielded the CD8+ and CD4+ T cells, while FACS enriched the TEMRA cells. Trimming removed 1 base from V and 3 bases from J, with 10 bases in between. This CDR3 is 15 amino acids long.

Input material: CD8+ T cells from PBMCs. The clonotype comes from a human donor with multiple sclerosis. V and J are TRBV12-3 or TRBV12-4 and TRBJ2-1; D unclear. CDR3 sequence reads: CASSLGGRVYNEQFF. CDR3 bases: TGTGCCAGCAGTTTAGGTGGCAGAGTCTACAATGAGCAGTTCTTC.